The sequence of this T cell receptor (beta chain) was determined in a study of radiotherapy plus CTLA-4 blockade in lung cancer. Findings of the study overall: After treatment with radiotherapy plus ipilimumab, TCR clones that came from the tumor expanded in blood.

The CDR3 runs 15 residues. Per the germline V gene, CDR1 is SEHNR and CDR2 is FQNEAQ (reference sequence). Unmatched junction bases numbered 10, after V lost 7 bases and J lost 9 bases. Sequencing used immunoSEQ multiplex PCR; TCRdb keeps in-frame clones, though not all of them. The table lists about 88,000 clones, roughly 78% of them singletons. Turning to this clone: Antigen unknown.

Source: peripheral blood, taken from a patient treated with radiotherapy plus ipilimumab. The V call is TRBV7-9, the J call TRBJ2-1, with 12 bases matching TRBD2. This clonotype was sampled from a human donor with non-small cell lung cancer that progressed on radiotherapy plus ipilimumab. Here the CDR3 reads CASTSWTSGEGEQFF. The DNA for the CDR3 is TGTGCCAGCACGAGTTGGACTAGCGGGGAGGGTGAGCAGTTCTTC.